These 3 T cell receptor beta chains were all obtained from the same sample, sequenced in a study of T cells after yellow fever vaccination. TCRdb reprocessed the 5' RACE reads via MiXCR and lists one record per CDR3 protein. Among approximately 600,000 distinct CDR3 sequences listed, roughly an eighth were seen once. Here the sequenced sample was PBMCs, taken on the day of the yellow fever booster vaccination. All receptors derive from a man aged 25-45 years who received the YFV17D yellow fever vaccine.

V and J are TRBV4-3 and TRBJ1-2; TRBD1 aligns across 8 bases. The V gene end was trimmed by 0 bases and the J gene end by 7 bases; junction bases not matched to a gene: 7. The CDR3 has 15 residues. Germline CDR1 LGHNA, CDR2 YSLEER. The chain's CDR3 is CASSQEAGGEGGYTF. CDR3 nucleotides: TGCGCCAGCAGCCAAGAAGCAGGGGGCGAGGGTGGCTACACCTTC.

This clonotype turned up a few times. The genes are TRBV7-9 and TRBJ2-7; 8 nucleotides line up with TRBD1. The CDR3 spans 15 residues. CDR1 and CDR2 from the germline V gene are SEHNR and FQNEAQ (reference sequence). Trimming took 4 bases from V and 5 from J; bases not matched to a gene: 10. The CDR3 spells CASSSGMGQADEQYF. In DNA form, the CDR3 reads TGTGCCAGCAGCTCGGGGATGGGACAGGCTGACGAGCAGTACTTC.

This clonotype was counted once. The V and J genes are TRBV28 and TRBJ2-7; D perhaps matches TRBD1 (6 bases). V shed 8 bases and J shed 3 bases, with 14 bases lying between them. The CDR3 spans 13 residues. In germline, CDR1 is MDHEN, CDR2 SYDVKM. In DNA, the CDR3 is TGTGCCAGCTACCAAACAGGGAACTACGAGCAGTACTTC. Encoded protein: CASYQTGNYEQYF.